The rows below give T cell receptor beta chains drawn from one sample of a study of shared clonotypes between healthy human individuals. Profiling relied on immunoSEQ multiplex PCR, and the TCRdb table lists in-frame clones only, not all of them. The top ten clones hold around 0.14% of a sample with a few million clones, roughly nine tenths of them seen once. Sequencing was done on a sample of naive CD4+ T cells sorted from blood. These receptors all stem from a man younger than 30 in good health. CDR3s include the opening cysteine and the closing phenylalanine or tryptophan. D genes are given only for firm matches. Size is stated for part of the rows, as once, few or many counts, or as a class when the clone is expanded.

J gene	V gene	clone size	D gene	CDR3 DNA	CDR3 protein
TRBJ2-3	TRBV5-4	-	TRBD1	TGTGCCAGCAGCTTGGGAGGACAGGCCTCTGGGAATACGCAGTATTTT	CASSLGGQASGNTQYF
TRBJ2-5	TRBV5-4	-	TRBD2	TGTGCCAGCAGCAGCAAACTAGCGGAAGAGACCCAGTACTTC	CASSSKLAEETQYF
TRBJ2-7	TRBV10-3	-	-	TGTGCCATCAGTGATGAGGGATCCACCTTGTACGAGCAGTACTTC	CAISDEGSTLYEQYF
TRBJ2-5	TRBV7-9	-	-	TGTGCCAGCACCCCTCCTGAAGGGACCCAGTACTTC	CASTPPEGTQYF
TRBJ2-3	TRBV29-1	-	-	TGCAGCGTTCGAAGGGTGACAGATACGCAGTATTTT	CSVRRVTDTQYF
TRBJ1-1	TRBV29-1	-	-	TGCAGCGTTGTTTCGGGGTTCACTGAAGCTTTCTTT	CSVVSGFTEAFF
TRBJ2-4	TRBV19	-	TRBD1	TGTGCCAGTAGTCCGGGGACAGCGGTAAACATTCAGTACTTC	CASSPGTAVNIQYF
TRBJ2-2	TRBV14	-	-	TGTGCCAGCAGCCAGGTCCGACCGTCCCCCGTGAACACCGGGGAGCTGTTTTTT	CASSQVRPSPVNTGELFF
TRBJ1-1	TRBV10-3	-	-	TGTGCCATCAGTGCTGAGGACAGGAACACTGAAGCTTTCTTT	CAISAEDRNTEAFF
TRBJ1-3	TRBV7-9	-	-	TGTGCCAGCAGCTTGGCCTCGGGCGGAAACACCATATATTTT	CASSLASGGNTIYF
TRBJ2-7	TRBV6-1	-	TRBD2	TGTGCCAGCAGTGGCTCTAGCGGGATTCACTACGAGCAGTACTTC	CASSGSSGIHYEQYF
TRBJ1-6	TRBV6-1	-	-	TGTGCCAGCAGAATCGGCAGGGAGGCTTCACCCCTCCACTTT	CASRIGREASPLHF
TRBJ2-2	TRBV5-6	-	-	TGTGCCAGCAGCCCCCTGGGGCCAAACGGGGAGCTGTTTTTT	CASSPLGPNGELFF
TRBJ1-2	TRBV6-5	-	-	TGTGCCAGCAGTGAAGGACCCGCGGGCTATGGCTACACCTTC	CASSEGPAGYGYTF
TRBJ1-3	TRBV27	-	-	TGTGCCAGCAGTTTATCAGGGATTGGAAACACCATATATTTT	CASSLSGIGNTIYF
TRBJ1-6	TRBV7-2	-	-	TGTGCCAGCAGCTCCCGGGCGGTTGGAAATTCACCCCTCCACTTT	CASSSRAVGNSPLHF
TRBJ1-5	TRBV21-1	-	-	TGTGCCAGCCCGGGACCCGATCTCTATAGCAATCAGCCCCAGCATTTT	CASPGPDLYSNQPQHF
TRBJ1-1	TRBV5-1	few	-	TGCGCCAGCAGCCCCCGGGTGAACACTGAAGCTTTCTTT	CASSPRVNTEAFF
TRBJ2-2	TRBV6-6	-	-	TGTGCCAGCAGTGACAGGGCGGGAACCGGGGAGCTGTTTTTT	CASSDRAGTGELFF
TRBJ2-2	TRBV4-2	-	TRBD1	TGTGCCAGCAGCCGATCCGGGACAGAGACCGGGGAGCTGTTTTTT	CASSRSGTETGELFF
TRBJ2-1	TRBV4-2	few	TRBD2	TGTGCCAGCAGCCCGGGACTAGCGGAGAACAATGAGCAGTTCTTC	CASSPGLAENNEQFF
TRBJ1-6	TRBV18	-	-	TGTGCCAGCTCACCACAGCCCCCACCACCCCTCCACTTT	CASSPQPPPPLHF
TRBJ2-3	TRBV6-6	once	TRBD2	TGTGCCAGCAGGACATGGGCGGGAGGGGCCACAGATACGCAGTATTTT	CASRTWAGGATDTQYF
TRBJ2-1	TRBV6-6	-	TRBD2	TGTGCCAGCAGTGGACCTGGACTAGCGGGAGTCAATGAGCAGTTCTTC	CASSGPGLAGVNEQFF
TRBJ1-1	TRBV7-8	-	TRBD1	TGTGCCAGCAGCTTAGCGCTGGACAGGGCTACTGAAGCTTTCTTT	CASSLALDRATEAFF
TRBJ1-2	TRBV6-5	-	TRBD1	TGTGCCAGCAGTTCCCGGACAGGAGGGGGCTACACCTTC	CASSSRTGGGYTF
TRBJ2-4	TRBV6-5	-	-	TGTGCCAGCAGTTACTCCAGTGGGGCCAAAAACATTCAGTACTTC	CASSYSSGAKNIQYF
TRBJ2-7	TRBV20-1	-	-	TGCAGTGCTAGTGTGGGGGGCGAGCAGTACTTC	CSASVGGEQYF
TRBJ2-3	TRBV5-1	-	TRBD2	TGCGCCAGCAGCTTGGTGGCGGGGGGGCTCATTAGCACAGATACGCAGTATTTT	CASSLVAGGLISTDTQYF
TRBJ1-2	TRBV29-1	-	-	TGCAGCGTTGAAGGCAGGAGCAGTAACTATGGCTACACCTTC	CSVEGRSSNYGYTF
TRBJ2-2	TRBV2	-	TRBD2	TGTGCCAGCAACATACTAGCGGCCCGTGGCACCGGGGAGCTGTTTTTT	CASNILAARGTGELFF